This is a list of T cell receptor beta chains from one sample in a study of shared T cell receptors in the human thymus. The protocol was immunoSEQ multiplex PCR, while the TCRdb copy is restricted to in-frame clones and leaves out a portion. The sample lists almost 550,000 clones, approximately 78% occurring once. This same sample was also part of a study on human thymus T cells.

Source material: thymocytes. The receptors come from a boy in the first two years of life with a congenital heart defect. Each CDR3 is given with its conserved first and last residue. D genes are given only for firm matches. The size entry is marked missing in some rows and otherwise reads once, few, many or a size class.

J gene,D gene,clone size,V gene,CDR3 protein,CDR3 DNA
TRBJ2-5,-,few,TRBV11-2,CASRLGRTTETQYF,TGTGCCAGCAGGCTTGGGAGGACCACAGAGACCCAGTACTTC
TRBJ2-7,TRBD2,-,TRBV4-3,CASSPRAGQPYEQYF,TGCGCCAGCAGCCCTCGAGCGGGGCAGCCCTACGAGCAGTACTTC
TRBJ2-7,TRBD2,-,TRBV7-2,CASSSPPAASGTSSYEQYF,TGTGCCAGCAGCTCCCCCCCAGCGGCCAGCGGGACCAGCTCCTACGAGCAGTACTTC
TRBJ1-1,-,-,TRBV11-2,CASSRKGRGTEAFF,TGTGCCAGCAGCCGAAAAGGGAGGGGCACTGAAGCTTTCTTT
TRBJ2-3,TRBD2,-,TRBV7-2,CASSFHGRGADTQYF,TGTGCCAGCAGCTTCCACGGGAGGGGAGCAGATACGCAGTATTTT
TRBJ2-5,-,-,TRBV2,CASSEALRLSGEPQETQYF,TGTGCCAGCAGTGAAGCGCTTCGGCTCAGCGGAGAGCCTCAAGAGACCCAGTACTTC
TRBJ1-5,-,-,TRBV10-1,CASSPGSNQPQHF,TGCGCCAGCAGTCCCGGTAGCAATCAGCCCCAGCATTTT
TRBJ2-5,-,-,TRBV28,CASSSTQQETQYF,TGTGCCAGCTCCTCGACTCAACAAGAGACCCAGTACTTC
TRBJ1-4,TRBD1,-,TRBV6-6,CASSYTRDRDEKLFF,TGTGCCAGCAGTTACACCCGGGACAGGGACGAAAAACTGTTTTTT
TRBJ2-1,-,-,TRBV6-1,CASSEVPGGEQFF,TGTGCCAGCAGTGAAGTCCCGGGGGGCGAGCAGTTCTTC
TRBJ1-5,TRBD1,-,TRBV18,CASSNGQGNSNQPQHF,TGTGCCAGCTCAAACGGACAGGGCAATAGCAATCAGCCCCAGCATTTT
TRBJ2-2,-,-,TRBV4-1,CASSQVPAEAGGELFF,TGCGCCAGCAGCCAAGTTCCAGCGGAAGCAGGCGGGGAGCTGTTTTTT
TRBJ2-3,TRBD2,once,TRBV29-1,CSVGSGRRDTQYF,TGCAGCGTTGGTAGCGGGAGAAGGGATACGCAGTATTTT
TRBJ1-3,TRBD1,-,TRBV4-1,CASSQDGDRGSSGNTIYF,TGCGCCAGCAGCCAAGATGGGGACAGGGGTAGCTCTGGAAACACCATATATTTT
TRBJ2-7,-,-,TRBV27,CASSPGRGYEQYF,TGTGCCAGCAGCCCCGGCAGGGGCTACGAGCAGTACTTC
TRBJ2-3,-,-,TRBV28,CASSLAEGPDTQYF,TGTGCCAGCAGTTTAGCGGAGGGACCAGATACGCAGTATTTT
TRBJ2-7,-,-,TRBV4-3,CASSQGNRVLYEQYF,TGCGCCAGCAGCCAAGGGAACCGGGTCCTATACGAGCAGTACTTC
TRBJ2-7,TRBD2,once,TRBV27,CASRRILAGGYEQYF,TGTGCCAGCAGACGGATACTAGCGGGAGGCTACGAGCAGTACTTC
TRBJ1-3,TRBD1,few,TRBV29-1,CSVEGAGGDGNTIYF,TGCAGCGTTGAAGGGGCAGGGGGTGACGGAAACACCATATATTTT
TRBJ1-4,-,-,TRBV4-2,CASSQEVEPAGQGKATNEKLFF,TGTGCCAGCAGCCAAGAAGTAGAGCCAGCGGGACAAGGAAAGGCAACTAATGAAAAACTGTTTTTT
TRBJ2-3,TRBD1,-,TRBV6-5,CASRRRDRATQYF,TGTGCCAGCAGGCGCCGGGACAGGGCGACGCAGTATTTT
TRBJ2-1,-,-,TRBV5-1,CASSLELADEQFF,TGCGCCAGCAGCTTGGAACTAGCCGATGAGCAGTTCTTC
TRBJ2-7,TRBD2,-,TRBV27,CASSLGEGRSYEQYF,TGTGCCAGCAGTTTAGGGGAGGGCCGATCCTACGAGCAGTACTTC
TRBJ2-5,-,-,TRBV6-1,CASSEANWWEARGTQYF,TGTGCCAGCAGTGAAGCGAATTGGTGGGAGGCAAGAGGGACCCAGTACTTC
TRBJ1-2,-,-,TRBV11-2,CASSHPVGAGSYGYTF,TGTGCCAGCAGCCATCCGGTTGGGGCAGGGTCCTATGGCTACACCTTC
TRBJ1-5,-,-,TRBV4-1,CASSLGGDGKGNQPQHF,TGCGCCAGCAGCTTAGGGGGGGATGGGAAAGGCAATCAGCCCCAGCATTTT
TRBJ2-7,TRBD1,-,TRBV14,CASSPSTGTYAQYF,TGTGCCAGCAGCCCGTCGACAGGGACCTACGCGCAGTACTTC
TRBJ2-1,TRBD2,-,TRBV5-1,CASSIGLAGGSYNEQFF,TGCGCCAGCAGCATCGGACTAGCGGGAGGTTCCTACAATGAGCAGTTCTTC
TRBJ2-5,TRBD2,-,TRBV29-1,CSALGLAGAPQETQYF,TGCAGCGCTTTGGGACTAGCGGGCGCCCCTCAAGAGACCCAGTACTTC
TRBJ2-3,-,-,TRBV4-1,CASSQDQFLDVTDTQYF,TGCGCCAGCAGCCAAGATCAATTCCTAGATGTAACAGATACGCAGTATTTT
TRBJ2-7,-,-,TRBV10-3,CAAGSYEQYF,TGTGCGGCGGGTTCCTACGAGCAGTACTTC
TRBJ2-7,TRBD2,few,TRBV5-6,CASSFRREASYEQYF,TGTGCCAGCAGCTTTAGGCGGGAGGCATCCTACGAGCAGTACTTC
TRBJ1-5,-,-,TRBV19,CASSIGERQLGGNQPQHF,TGTGCCAGTAGTATTGGGGAAAGACAGTTAGGTGGCAATCAGCCCCAGCATTTT
TRBJ2-6,TRBD2,few,TRBV19,CASMEGLLGANVLTF,TGTGCCAGTATGGAGGGACTACTCGGGGCCAACGTCCTGACTTTC
TRBJ2-1,TRBD2,-,TRBV19,CASSLGGSRIYNEQFF,TGTGCCAGTAGTTTGGGCGGGAGTCGCATCTACAATGAGCAGTTCTTC
TRBJ1-2,-,-,TRBV7-2,CASSLHRQFYTF,TGTGCCAGCAGCTTACATAGACAGTTTTACACCTTC
TRBJ2-7,-,few,TRBV6-5,CASSYTPLAALYEQYF,TGTGCCAGCAGTTACACCCCATTAGCGGCTCTCTACGAGCAGTACTTC
TRBJ1-3,-,few,TRBV21-1,CASSKAEGTASSGNTIYF,TGTGCCAGCAGCAAAGCCGAGGGTACAGCGAGCTCTGGAAACACCATATATTTT
TRBJ2-1,TRBD2,-,TRBV6-4,CASPRPGLAGGNEQFF,TGTGCCAGCCCACGCCCTGGGCTAGCGGGAGGCAATGAGCAGTTCTTC
TRBJ2-1,TRBD2,-,TRBV14,CASSQGLAGFNEQFF,TGTGCCAGCAGCCAAGGGCTAGCGGGGTTCAATGAGCAGTTCTTC
TRBJ2-7,-,few,TRBV5-1,CASTLQYF,TGCGCCAGCACCCTTCAGTACTTC
TRBJ1-1,TRBD1,-,TRBV7-9,CASSSLDRADTEAFF,TGTGCCAGCAGCTCCCTGGACAGGGCCGACACTGAAGCTTTCTTT
TRBJ1-3,-,-,TRBV2,CASETFSGNTIYF,TGTGCCAGCGAGACTTTCTCTGGAAACACCATATATTTT
TRBJ2-1,-,-,TRBV11-2,CASSMQFSSYNEQFF,TGTGCCAGCAGCATGCAATTTAGCTCCTACAATGAGCAGTTCTTC
TRBJ2-1,TRBD2,few,TRBV11-1,CASSLKAGVGNEQFF,TGTGCCAGCAGCTTAAAAGCGGGAGTTGGTAATGAGCAGTTCTTC
TRBJ2-1,TRBD2,-,TRBV4-3,CASSQGLAGNEQFF,TGCGCCAGCAGCCAAGGACTAGCGGGCAATGAGCAGTTCTTC
TRBJ1-4,-,-,TRBV15,CATSRDQSGRNEKLFF,TGTGCCACCAGCAGAGATCAAAGCGGACGTAATGAAAAACTGTTTTTT
TRBJ1-5,-,few,TRBV5-1,CASSLGPGVQPQHF,TGCGCCAGCAGCTTGGGGCCAGGGGTTCAGCCCCAGCATTTT
TRBJ2-7,-,-,TRBV19,CASSPGHARGEQYF,TGTGCCAGTAGTCCCGGTCACGCTCGGGGAGAGCAGTACTTC
TRBJ1-2,TRBD1,-,TRBV2,CASTGQGDVRYGYTF,TGTGCCAGTACGGGACAGGGGGATGTACGCTATGGCTACACCTTC
TRBJ2-1,-,-,TRBV7-9,CASSVTSWETIYNEQFF,TGTGCCAGCAGCGTTACGTCTTGGGAGACTATCTACAATGAGCAGTTCTTC
TRBJ2-7,TRBD2,-,TRBV9,CASSGTGTSKYEQYF,TGTGCCAGCAGCGGGACCGGGACTAGCAAGTACGAGCAGTACTTC
TRBJ2-7,TRBD2,-,TRBV6-5,CASSYSGLAGVYEQYF,TGTGCCAGCAGTTACTCGGGACTAGCGGGAGTCTACGAGCAGTACTTC
TRBJ2-7,TRBD2,-,TRBV7-9,CASSPTGTSGRAPYEQYF,TGTGCCAGCAGCCCAACCGGGACTAGCGGGAGGGCCCCCTACGAGCAGTACTTC